Listed here are 32 T cell receptor beta chains from one sample, sequenced in a study of T cell responses to AZD1222 COVID-19 vaccine. Assay: immunoSEQ multiplex PCR; the TCRdb copy retains only in-frame clones and omits some. The sample records some 150,000 clones, roughly 94% being singletons. The sequencing used peripheral blood, collected on day 0 of AZD1222 vaccination. These receptors were obtained from an adult in good health.

The chain is built from TRBV18 and TRBJ1-6, with D possibly TRBD1 on 5 matching bases. Trimming stripped 1 base from V and 7 bases from J, with 14 bases between. There are 16 residues in the CDR3. Germline values: CDR1 KGHSH, CDR2 LQKENI. This CDR3 is CASSPQFGHPNSPLHF. The DNA of the CDR3 is TGTGCCAGCTCACCACAATTTGGACACCCAAATTCACCCCTCCACTTT.

The chain recombines TRBV3-1 (or the pseudogene TRBV3-2) with TRBJ1-2; weak D call: TRBD1 (6 bases). This CDR3 has 14 residues. The V gene's germline CDR1 is LGHDT and CDR2 YNNKEL (reference sequence). V shed 4 bases and J shed 5 bases, with 14 bases lying between them. The chain's CDR3 is CASSLLQGTYGYTF. CDR3 sequence (DNA): TGTGCCAGCAGCCTACTACAGGGTACTTATGGCTACACCTTC.

The chain links TRBV11-1 to TRBJ2-2; D uncertain. CDR3 size: 12 residues. Deletions cut 8 bases from V and 4 bases from J, with 8 bases between. Germline V gene lookup returns CDR1 SGHAT and CDR2 FQDESV (reference sequence). As DNA, the CDR3 is TGTGCCAGCGGGCTGAGCACCGGGGAGCTGTTTTTT. This sequence encodes CASGLSTGELFF.

The sample holds a few counts of this clone. J is TRBJ1-4 and V is TRBV7-9, with D unclear. The length of the CDR3 is 12 residues. Germline V lookup: CDR1 SEHNR, CDR2 FQNEAQ (reference sequence). Trimming left V 4 bases short and J 8 bases short, with 8 bases between. The CDR3 region is CASSYMEEKLFF. CDR3 nucleotides: TGTGCCAGCAGCTACATGGAGGAAAAACTGTTTTTT.

The J gene is TRBJ1-6, the V gene TRBV7-9; D unresolved. V was trimmed by 4 bases and J by 2 bases, leaving 9 bases between them. The CDR3 covers 15 residues. Germline V gives CDR1 SEHNR, CDR2 FQNEAQ (reference sequence). DNA of the CDR3: TGTGCCAGCAGCTCGGCGGGGACCTATAATTCACCCCTCCACTTT. As protein: CASSSAGTYNSPLHF.

The genes are TRBV5-1 and TRBJ2-3; no definite D call. From germline, CDR1 is SGHRS and CDR2 YFSETQ. The V and J ends lost 3 bases and 2 bases respectively, with 7 bases between them. This CDR3 is built from 13 residues. The CDR3 here is CASSSTDTDTQYF. The CDR3 DNA reads as TGCGCCAGCAGCTCAACGGACACAGATACGCAGTATTTT.

This chain uses TRBV7-2 with TRBJ1-1; D not resolved. Germline CDR1 is SGHTA and CDR2 is FQGNSA. V was cut by 1 base and J by 1 base, with 4 bases left in between. The CDR3 has 13 residues. CDR3 sequence reads: CASSLDRNTEAFF. The CDR3 nucleotides are TGTGCCAGCAGCTTAGACAGGAACACTGAAGCTTTCTTT.

The chain couples TRBV3-1 (or the pseudogene TRBV3-2) to TRBJ1-1; the D is unclear. V dropped 1 base and J dropped 2 bases, with 8 bases sitting between them. The CDR3 is 14 residues long. CDR1 is LGHDT, CDR2 YNNKEL, per germline (reference sequence). CDR3 amino acids: CASSQVLGNTEAFF. CDR3 nucleotides: TGTGCCAGCAGCCAAGTGTTGGGCAACACTGAAGCTTTCTTT.

The chain recombines TRBV7-2 with TRBJ2-3; no firm D call. V lost 1 base and J lost 11, with 7 bases in between. The germline gives CDR1 SGHTA, CDR2 FQGNSA. CDR3 size: 11 residues. CDR3: CASSLVYGQYF. CDR3 sequence (DNA): TGTGCCAGCAGCTTAGTCTATGGGCAGTATTTT.

This chain connects TRBV5-1 to TRBJ1-5, with D hard to call. Looked up from germline, CDR1 is SGHRS and CDR2 is YFSETQ. The V end lost 0 bases, the J end lost 3 bases, and 4 bases lay between the germline ends. The CDR3 consists of 13 residues. The DNA of the CDR3 is TGCGCCAGCAGCTTGGACACCAATCAGCCCCAGCATTTT. It specifies CASSLDTNQPQHF.

V is TRBV7-9 and J is TRBJ2-2; tentatively, D is TRBD2 (7 bases). Germline V gene data show CDR1 as SEHNR and CDR2 as FQNEAQ (reference sequence). The CDR3 covers 18 residues. V lost 5 bases and J lost 7, with 26 bases in between. The CDR3: CASSPQGLRGAPDGELFF. Here the CDR3 DNA reads TGTGCCAGCAGCCCCCAGGGATTACGGGGGGCGCCCGACGGGGAGCTGTTTTTT.

This rearrangement joins TRBV5-1 to TRBJ1-1, with 7 bases identical to TRBD1. Germline V gives CDR1 SGHRS, CDR2 YFSETQ. Trimming at V came to 4 bases and at J to 6 bases, leaving 3 bases not matched to a gene. The CDR3 consists of 12 residues. The CDR3 region is CASSLTGAEAFF. CDR3 in DNA: TGCGCCAGCAGCCTCACAGGGGCTGAAGCTTTCTTT.

This sequence joins TRBV20-1 and TRBJ1-6; D unresolved. The CDR3 spans 11 residues. Trimming left V 6 bases short and J 7 bases short, with 7 bases between. Germline CDR1 is DFQATT and CDR2 is SNEGSKA (reference sequence). The CDR3 region has the DNA TGCAGTGCCATTCCCAATTCACCCCTCCACTTT. Its protein product is CSAIPNSPLHF.

This clone is a singleton in its sample. The chain joins TRBV19 to TRBJ2-5, with 9 bases aligning to TRBD1. Unmatched junction bases numbered 3, after V lost 5 bases and J lost 2 bases. CDR1 is LNHDA and CDR2 is SQIVND in the germline V gene (reference sequence). This CDR3 is built from 14 residues. This CDR3 is CASSSDRGQETQYF. CDR3 bases: TGTGCCAGTAGTTCCGACAGGGGGCAAGAGACCCAGTACTTC.

The J gene is TRBJ1-6, the V gene TRBV7-9; D unresolved. This CDR3 region has 13 residues. Germline loops: CDR1 SEHNR, CDR2 FQNEAQ (reference sequence). Trimming took off 7 bases at V and 5 bases at J, with 9 bases between the two ends. The CDR3 DNA reads TGTGCCAGCAACGGGCAGAATAATTCACCCCTCCACTTT. It is translated as CASNGQNNSPLHF. Full variable domain (missing parts from reference TRBV7-9 and TRBJ1-6): DTGVSQNPRHKITKRGQNVTFRCDPISEHNRLYWYRQTLGQGPEFLTYFQNEAQLEKSRLLSDRFSAERPKGSFSTLEIQRTEQGDSAMYLCASNGQNNSPLHFGNGTRLTVT.

The rearrangement joins TRBV7-9 to TRBJ1-6, with TRBD1 matching over 7 bases. Germline V gene lookup returns CDR1 SEHNR and CDR2 FQNEAQ (reference sequence). CDR3 length: 15 amino acids. V lost 5 bases to trimming and J lost 7 bases; unmatched junction nucleotides: 8. As DNA, the CDR3 is TGTGCCAGCAGCGTCGGGACAGCCTTCAATTCACCCCTCCACTTT. Translating it yields CASSVGTAFNSPLHF. Drawing the rest from reference TRBV7-9 and TRBJ1-6, the complete variable domain is DTGVSQNPRHKITKRGQNVTFRCDPISEHNRLYWYRQTLGQGPEFLTYFQNEAQLEKSRLLSDRFSAERPKGSFSTLEIQRTEQGDSAMYLCASSVGTAFNSPLHFGNGTRLTVT.

The rearrangement links TRBV5-4 to TRBJ1-6, with TRBD1 identical over 9 bases. V shed 0 bases, J shed 10 bases, and the junction held 8 bases outside the gene matches. The CDR3 spans 16 residues. Germline V gene data show CDR1 as SGHNT and CDR2 as YYREEE (reference sequence). CDR3 residues: CASSLAPGQGVSPLHF. CDR3 nucleotide sequence: TGTGCCAGCAGCTTGGCCCCGGGACAGGGTGTCTCACCCCTCCACTTT.

The chain combines TRBV28 with TRBJ2-3; no clear D gene. Germline CDR1 reads MDHEN; CDR2 reads SYDVKM. The V end lost 3 bases, the J end lost 3 bases, and 7 bases lay between the germline ends. The CDR3 covers 13 residues. The CDR3 DNA is TGTGCCAGCAGTTTCAGCTCGACAGATACGCAGTATTTT. As protein: CASSFSSTDTQYF.

V is TRBV28 and J is TRBJ1-5; possible D gene TRBD1, 5 bases. The CDR3 runs 15 residues. Germline loops: CDR1 MDHEN, CDR2 SYDVKM. V was cut by 5 bases and J by 7 bases, with 18 bases left in between. The CDR3 DNA reads TGTGCCAGCAGTATCTCCACGGACGGGGCCCAGCCCCAGCATTTT. This translates into CASSISTDGAQPQHF.

The chain joins TRBV27 to TRBJ2-7, with D possibly matching TRBD1 (5 bases). Deletions cut 5 bases from V and 0 bases from J, with 11 bases between. The CDR3 runs 14 residues. The V gene's germline CDR1 is MNHEY and CDR2 SMNVEV (reference sequence). DNA of the CDR3: TGTGCCAGCAGTGAGACAGTGTTCTCCTACGAGCAGTACGTC. Translated: CASSETVFSYEQYV.

This chain links TRBV5-1 with TRBJ2-3, with 10 bases matching TRBD2. The CDR3 is 18 residues long. The V gene end was trimmed by 0 bases and the J gene end by 5 bases; junction bases not matched to a gene: 12. Per germline, CDR1 SGHRS and CDR2 YFSETQ. The CDR3 nucleotides are TGCGCCAGCAGCTTGGGGGTCTTAGCGGGAGGCCACGGAGATACGCAGTATTTT. This gives the protein CASSLGVLAGGHGDTQYF.

In its sample, this clone was seen once. V and J are TRBV4-1 and TRBJ2-3; D call uncertain. V lost 1 base, J lost 5 bases, and 7 bases lay in between. There are 13 residues in the CDR3. CDR1 and CDR2 from the germline V gene are MGHRA and YSYEKL. The CDR3 coding sequence is TGCGCCAGCAGCCAAGGAGCAGGAGATACGCAGTATTTT. This translates into CASSQGAGDTQYF.

The rearrangement links TRBV6-1 to TRBJ1-2; D ambiguous. The V end was cut by 0 bases, the J end by 2 bases, with 7 bases between. The CDR3 is made up of 14 amino acids. Germline V gene lookup returns CDR1 MNHNS and CDR2 SASEGT. This CDR3 is CASSEAGSNYGYTF. The CDR3 region has the DNA TGTGCCAGCAGTGAAGCCGGGTCAAACTATGGCTACACCTTC.

The rearrangement links TRBV7-3 to TRBJ2-3, with D uncertain. Germline V lookup: CDR1 SGHTA, CDR2 FQGTGA. The ends were cut back, 0 bases at V and 6 bases at J, with 10 bases in the middle. There are 14 residues in the CDR3. The CDR3 DNA follows: TGTGCCAGCAGCTTAACGGGCTGGCCGGATACGCAGTATTTT. This codes for CASSLTGWPDTQYF. Using reference TRBV7-3 and TRBJ2-3 for the parts outside the CDR3, the full variable domain is GAGVSQTPSNKVTEKGKYVELRCDPISGHTALYWYRQSLGQGPEFLIYFQGTGAADDSGLPNDRFFAVRPEGSVSTLKIQRTERGDSAVYLCASSLTGWPDTQYFGPGTRLTVL.

The rearrangement joins TRBV7-2 to TRBJ1-1; unclear D gene. V lost 2 bases to trimming and J lost 1 base, with 5 bases between them. The CDR3 totals 13 residues. CDR1 and CDR2 from the germline V gene are SGHTA and FQGNSA. The CDR3, as DNA: TGTGCCAGCAGCTTACCAGGGAACACTGAAGCTTTCTTT. This translates into CASSLPGNTEAFF.

The V call is TRBV18, the J call TRBJ1-3; no clear D. CDR3 length: 13 amino acids. With 10 bases removed from V and 0 bases from J, the gap between germline ends came to 10 bases. Germline assignment: CDR1 KGHSH and CDR2 LQKENI. The CDR3 protein is CATFSISGNTIYF. CDR3 bases: TGTGCCACCTTCTCCATCTCTGGAAACACCATATATTTT.

The CDR3 nucleotides read TGCGCCAGCACTCAGCGGAGCTCCTACAATGAGCAGTTCTTC. It yields the protein CASTQRSSYNEQFF. V is TRBV5-1 and J is TRBJ2-1; tentative D call: TRBD2 (5 bases). The germline V gene has CDR1 SGHRS and CDR2 YFSETQ. This CDR3 has 14 amino acids. Trimming left V 6 bases short and J 0 bases short, with 10 bases between.

The V call is TRBV4-2, the J call TRBJ2-2; 10 bases are shared with TRBD2. Trimming at V came to 6 bases and at J to 4 bases, leaving 11 bases not matched to a gene. Germline CDR1 and CDR2: LGHNA and YNFKEQ. This CDR3 has 17 residues. CDR3 DNA sequence: TGTGCCAGCAGACCCCGGAGCGGGGGGGGTCCCACCGGGGAGCTGTTTTTT. Its translation: CASRPRSGGGPTGELFF.

V is TRBV6-1 and J is TRBJ1-3; D is unresolved. Per germline, CDR1 MNHNS and CDR2 SASEGT. V was clipped by 4 bases and J by 2 bases, with 15 bases between them. This CDR3 spans 16 amino acids. The CDR3 sequence: CASSAGSGRTGNTIYF. The CDR3 nucleotides read TGTGCCAGCAGTGCGGGTTCAGGCCGGACTGGAAACACCATATATTTT.

V and J are TRBV2 and TRBJ1-1, with 7 bases identical to TRBD1. The CDR3 consists of 14 residues. The germline V gene encodes CDR1 SNHLY and CDR2 FYNNEI. J was trimmed by 1 base and V by 7 bases; bases with no gene match: 6. For the CDR3, the DNA is TGTGCCAGCACCTCGACAGGGAGGAACACTGAAGCTTTCTTT. Protein: CASTSTGRNTEAFF.

The chain combines TRBV18 with TRBJ1-3; D remains unclear. CDR3 length: 19 amino acids. V lost 6 bases to trimming and J lost 4 bases, with 28 bases between them. Germline CDR1 and CDR2: KGHSH and LQKENI. The CDR3: CASSGLPVTDSTAGNTIYF. The CDR3 region has the DNA TGTGCCAGCTCTGGCTTACCGGTGACGGACTCGACGGCGGGAAACACCATATATTTT.

The V call is TRBV27, the J call TRBJ1-1; the D gene is possibly TRBD1 (6 bases). In germline, CDR1 is MNHEY, CDR2 SMNVEV (reference sequence). Trimming took off 5 bases at V and 2 bases at J, with 21 bases between the two ends. The CDR3 length is 17 residues. The CDR3 loop is CASSQPQVGGRNTEAFF. CDR3 in DNA: TGTGCCAGCAGTCAACCCCAGGTAGGGGGTCGAAACACTGAAGCTTTCTTT.